A single sample gave rise to the 3 T cell receptor beta chains below, sequenced in a study of cytomegalovirus exposure and HLA in healthy donors. Primers included in the PCR were 60 Vbeta and 13 Jbeta primers. The assay was immunoSEQ multiplex PCR, and TCRdb's table has in-frame clones only and misses some. The table has approximately 100,000 clones, 55% to 65% seen once. Material: PBMCs. These receptors all stem from a human donor in good health.

The J gene is TRBJ2-7, the V gene TRBV6-5; a weak D match, TRBD2 (5 bases). With 4 bases removed from V and 7 bases from J, the gap between germline ends came to 11 bases. This CDR3 contains 12 residues. The germline V gene has CDR1 MNHEY and CDR2 SVGAGI. The CDR3 nucleotides are TGTGCCAGCAGTTTGACCGCGGGTGAGCAGTACTTC. Its protein product is CASSLTAGEQYF.

Here the CDR3 DNA reads TGTGCCATCAGTGGGACAGCCTATGGCTACACCTTC. It translates to CAISGTAYGYTF. The chain joins TRBV10-3 to TRBJ1-2; possibly TRBD1 for D (6 bases). The germline CDR1 and CDR2 sequences are ENHRY and SYGVKD. The CDR3 has 12 residues. V dropped 4 bases and J dropped 4 bases, with 7 bases sitting between them.

The chain links TRBV2 to TRBJ2-5, with 13 bases fitting TRBD2. V dropped 5 bases and J dropped 0; count of bases not matched to a gene: 3. The CDR3 is 16 amino acids. Germline CDR1 and CDR2: SNHLY and FYNNEI. CDR3 region: CASSTSGGGYQETQYF. The DNA of the CDR3 is TGTGCCAGCAGTACTAGCGGGGGGGGGTACCAAGAGACCCAGTACTTC.